These 18 T cell receptor beta chains were all obtained from the same sample, sequenced in a study of cytomegalovirus exposure and HLA in healthy donors. Researchers ran the PCR with 60 Vbeta and 13 Jbeta primers. Sequenced by immunoSEQ multiplex PCR; TCRdb stores in-frame clones only, minus some. The table lists about 190,000 clones, around three quarters of them singletons. What was sequenced was PBMCs. These receptors originate from a woman aged 18 to 35 in good health and CMV-seronegative.

This clone appeared a few times. The V gene is TRBV29-1, the J gene TRBJ1-5; TRBD1 matches 7 bases. The CDR3 contains 14 residues. The germline V gene encodes CDR1 SQVTM and CDR2 ANQGSEA. The trim removed 4 bases at V and 4 bases at J, leaving 7 bases unmatched. Here the CDR3 DNA reads TGCAGCGTTGCTACGACAGGGCCGAATCAGCCCCAGCATTTT. Translation: CSVATTGPNQPQHF. The full variable domain, in which reference TRBV29-1 and TRBJ1-5 provide the parts outside the CDR3, is SAVISQKPSRDICQRGTSLTIQCQVDSQVTMMFWYRQQPGQSLTLIATANQGSEATYESGFVIDKFPISRPNLTFSTLTVSNMSPEDSSIYLCSVATTGPNQPQHFGDGTRLSIL.

The genes are TRBV4-1 and TRBJ2-1, with TRBD2 identical over 12 bases. This CDR3 spans 16 amino acids. V was clipped by 1 base and J by 12 bases; unmatched bases: 10. Per germline, CDR1 MGHRA and CDR2 YSYEKL. The CDR3, as DNA: TGCGCCAGCAGCCAAGTTCTAGCGGGGGGGGTGTATCCGCAGTTCTTC. Translating it yields CASSQVLAGGVYPQFF.

V and J are TRBV7-6 and TRBJ1-1, with D perhaps TRBD1 (5 bases). Between the trimmed V and J ends, which lost 5 bases and 2 bases, there was a span of 9 bases. Germline V CDR1 and CDR2: SGHVS, FNYEAQ. The CDR3 extends over 13 amino acids. CDR3 amino acids: CASSPRGNTEAFF. The DNA of the CDR3 is TGTGCCAGCAGCCCAAGGGGTAACACTGAAGCTTTCTTT.

J is TRBJ2-2 and V is TRBV7-9, with D maybe TRBD2 (6 bases). In germline, CDR1 is SEHNR, CDR2 FQNEAQ (reference sequence). V lost 3 bases and J lost 5, with 16 bases in between. The CDR3 has 16 amino acids. CDR3 in DNA: TGTGCCAGCAGCTTGACGGGACTCTCGAGAACCGGGGAGCTGTTTTTT. Encoded protein: CASSLTGLSRTGELFF.

Remarks on this clone: The sample contains more than one DNA sequence encoding this CDR3. The CDR3 loop is CASSVGGGAGEAFF. In nucleotides, the CDR3 is TGTGCCAGCAGCGTAGGTGGGGGGGCGGGTGAAGCTTTCTTT. The chain is built from TRBV9 and TRBJ1-1; maybe TRBD1 (6 bases). Trimming took off 0 bases at V and 7 bases at J, with 13 bases between the two ends. Germline V gene lookup returns CDR1 SGDLS and CDR2 YYNGEE. This CDR3 contains 14 residues.

There are a few counts of this clone. The rearrangement links TRBV27 to TRBJ2-7, with 15 nucleotides matching TRBD2. Losses at the gene ends were 8 bases for V and 4 bases for J; bases not matched to a gene: 6. This CDR3 has 15 residues. Germline CDR1 reads MNHEY; CDR2 reads SMNVEV (reference sequence). CDR3 region: CASAYGTSGGYEQYF. The CDR3, as DNA: TGTGCCAGCGCTTACGGGACTAGCGGGGGGTACGAGCAGTACTTC.

This clone was observed a handful of times. The rearrangement uses TRBV27 and TRBJ1-2; D not resolved. The CDR3 contains 14 residues. Deletions cut 2 bases from V and 8 bases from J, with 15 bases between. Germline V gene data show CDR1 as MNHEY and CDR2 as SMNVEV (reference sequence). DNA of the CDR3: TGTGCCAGCAGTTTAGACCAGCGAGTAGCAGGCTACACCTTC. Residues: CASSLDQRVAGYTF.

The V and J genes are TRBV10-2 and TRBJ2-7, with 8 nucleotides matching TRBD2. The V and J ends lost 1 base and 1 base, in that order; junction bases with no gene match: 9. The CDR3 loop spans 17 amino acids. The V gene's germline CDR1 is WSHSY and CDR2 SAAADI. CDR3 nucleotide sequence: TGCGCCAGCAGTGAGTATTTTCCAGCGGGGGTTTCCTACGAGCAGTACTTC. This encodes CASSEYFPAGVSYEQYF.

V usage is TRBV9 and J usage is TRBJ2-2, with 8 bases fitting TRBD2. The CDR3 runs to 17 residues. Per the germline V gene, CDR1 is SGDLS and CDR2 is YYNGEE. Trimming took 3 bases from V and 5 from J; bases not matched to a gene: 12. CDR3 protein: CASSGGSGGPETGELFF. CDR3 coding DNA: TGTGCCAGCAGCGGGGGGTCGGGGGGGCCGGAGACCGGGGAGCTGTTTTTT.

The rearrangement uses TRBV28 and TRBJ2-1, with 12 bases fitting TRBD2. Germline CDR1 MDHEN, CDR2 SYDVKM. The CDR3 covers 14 residues. The ends lost 8 bases at V and 9 bases at J; junction bases unmatched: 8. In DNA form, the CDR3 reads TGTGCCAGCTGGGCTAGCGGGAGGGCCGGTGAGCAGTTCTTC. Translation: CASWASGRAGEQFF.

This clone came up once. The chain uses TRBV7-2 and TRBJ2-2; D may be TRBD1 (6 bases). Between the trimmed V and J ends, which lost 2 bases and 5 bases, there was a span of 18 bases. This CDR3 region has 17 residues. The germline gives CDR1 SGHTA, CDR2 FQGNSA. CDR3 sequence: CASSLRSLGHPTGELFF. CDR3 DNA sequence: TGTGCCAGCAGCTTAAGGTCTCTGGGACACCCTACCGGGGAGCTGTTTTTT.

The chain employs TRBV19 and TRBJ2-5; D unclear. The CDR3 sequence is 12 residues long. Germline V gene lookup returns CDR1 LNHDA and CDR2 SQIVND (reference sequence). V was trimmed by 1 base and J by 2 bases, leaving 2 bases between them. CDR3 DNA sequence: TGTGCCAGTAGTATAGCGCAAGAGACCCAGTACTTC. This gives the protein CASSIAQETQYF.

The rearrangement links TRBV30 to TRBJ1-3; D is undetermined. The germline CDR1 and CDR2 sequences are GTSNPN and SVGIG (reference sequence). The CDR3 runs 14 residues. The V end was cut by 0 bases, the J end by 0 bases, with 6 bases between. In DNA, the CDR3 is TGTGCCTGGAGTGTACTCACCTCTGGAAACACCATATATTTT. Translated, it gives CAWSVLTSGNTIYF.

V is TRBV27 and J is TRBJ2-1; 7 bases are a match to TRBD2. This CDR3 has 15 residues. V lost 4 bases, J lost 1 base, and 4 bases stayed unmatched. CDR1 is MNHEY and CDR2 is SMNVEV in the germline V gene (reference sequence). The DNA of the CDR3 is TGTGCCAGCAGTTCGGCGGGAGCTTCCTACAATGAGCAGTTCTTC. Protein product: CASSSAGASYNEQFF.

The rearrangement uses TRBV6-5 and TRBJ2-1; 10 nucleotides match TRBD1. CDR3 size: 15 residues. From germline, CDR1 is MNHEY and CDR2 SVGAGI. V dropped 5 bases and J dropped 7; count of bases not matched to a gene: 8. The CDR3 is CASSTRQGAENEQFF. The DNA of the CDR3 is TGTGCCAGCAGTACGCGACAGGGGGCCGAGAATGAGCAGTTCTTC.

This clone came up once. The gene calls are TRBV4-3 and TRBJ1-2; D may be TRBD1 (5 bases). Trimming removed 1 base from V and 7 bases from J, with 16 bases in between. The CDR3 is 15 residues long. Germline CDR1 reads LGHNA; CDR2 reads YSLEER. CDR3 in DNA: TGCGCCAGCAGCCAAGCGGGGGTTGGACTCGCTGGCTACACCTTC. It yields the protein CASSQAGVGLAGYTF.

This clone was detected only a few times. CDR3 DNA: TGCGCCAGCAGCCAAGATCTATTTCGGGTAGATGGCTACACCTTC. Amino acids: CASSQDLFRVDGYTF. This rearrangement joins TRBV4-3 to TRBJ1-2; no definite D call. This CDR3 region has 15 residues. The germline V and J ends were trimmed by 0 bases and 6 bases, with 14 bases remaining between them. Germline CDR1 reads LGHNA; CDR2 reads YSLEER.

The chain has TRBV9 and TRBJ2-7; a possible D gene is TRBD2 (6 bases). Deletions cut 0 bases from V and 2 bases from J, with 12 bases between. Germline V gene data show CDR1 as SGDLS and CDR2 as YYNGEE. The CDR3 is 15 residues long. CDR3 coding DNA: TGTGCCAGCAGCGTAGGTGGAGGGACGACCTACGAGCAGTACTTC. It encodes CASSVGGGTTYEQYF.